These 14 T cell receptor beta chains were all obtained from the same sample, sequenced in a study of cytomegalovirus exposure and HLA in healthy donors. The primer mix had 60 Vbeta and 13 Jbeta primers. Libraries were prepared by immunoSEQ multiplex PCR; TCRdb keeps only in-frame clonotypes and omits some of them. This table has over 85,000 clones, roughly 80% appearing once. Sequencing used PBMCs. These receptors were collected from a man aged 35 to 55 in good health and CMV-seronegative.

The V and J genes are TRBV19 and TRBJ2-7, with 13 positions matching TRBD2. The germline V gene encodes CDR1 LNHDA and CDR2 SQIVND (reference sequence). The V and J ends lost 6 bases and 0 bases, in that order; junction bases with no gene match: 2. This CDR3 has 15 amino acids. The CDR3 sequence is CASRTSGGASYEQYF. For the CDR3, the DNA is TGTGCCAGTAGAACTAGCGGGGGGGCCTCCTACGAGCAGTACTTC.

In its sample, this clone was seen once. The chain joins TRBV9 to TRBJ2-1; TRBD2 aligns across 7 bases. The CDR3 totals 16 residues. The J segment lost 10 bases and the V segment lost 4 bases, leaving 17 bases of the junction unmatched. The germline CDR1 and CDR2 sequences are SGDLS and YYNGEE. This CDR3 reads CASSRGRDLLGAEQFF. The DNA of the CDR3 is TGTGCCAGCAGCCGGGGGAGGGACTTACTTGGAGCGGAGCAGTTCTTC.

CDR3 bases: TGTGCCAGCAGACAGGACAGCGTTAACTATGGCTACACCTTC. Translation: CASRQDSVNYGYTF. The chain joins TRBV2 to TRBJ1-2; perhaps TRBD1 as D (6 bases). Trimming took 6 bases from V and 1 from J, leaving 12 bases between them. CDR1 is SNHLY, CDR2 FYNNEI, per germline. The CDR3 covers 14 residues.

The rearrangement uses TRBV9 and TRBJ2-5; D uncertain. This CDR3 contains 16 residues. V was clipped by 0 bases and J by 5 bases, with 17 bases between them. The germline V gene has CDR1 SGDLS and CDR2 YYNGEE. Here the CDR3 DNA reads TGTGCCAGCAGCGTAGGAGCTGGGCCTCGGCAGGAGACCCAGTACTTC. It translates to CASSVGAGPRQETQYF.

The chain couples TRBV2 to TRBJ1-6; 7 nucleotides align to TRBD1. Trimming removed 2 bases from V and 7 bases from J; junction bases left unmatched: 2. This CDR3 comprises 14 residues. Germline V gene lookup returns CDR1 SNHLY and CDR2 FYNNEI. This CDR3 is CASSERDSNSPLHF. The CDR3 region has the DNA TGTGCCAGCAGTGAAAGGGACAGCAATTCACCCCTCCACTTT. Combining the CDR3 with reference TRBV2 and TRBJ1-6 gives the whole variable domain EPEVTQTPSHQVTQMGQEVILRCVPISNHLYFYWYRQILGQKVEFLVSFYNNEISEKSEIFDDQFSVERPDGSNFTLKIRSTKLEDSAMYFCASSERDSNSPLHFGNGTRLTVT.

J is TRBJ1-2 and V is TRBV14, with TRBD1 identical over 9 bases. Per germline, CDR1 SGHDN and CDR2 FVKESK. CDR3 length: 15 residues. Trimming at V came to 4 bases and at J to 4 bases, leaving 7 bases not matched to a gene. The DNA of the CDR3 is TGTGCCAGCAGCCTTTCTGGGACAGGGATCTATGGCTACACCTTC. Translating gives CASSLSGTGIYGYTF.

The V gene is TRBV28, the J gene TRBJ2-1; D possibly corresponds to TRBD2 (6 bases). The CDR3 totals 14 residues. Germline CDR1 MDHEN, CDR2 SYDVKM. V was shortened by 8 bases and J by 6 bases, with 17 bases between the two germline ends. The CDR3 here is CASRLPGVFNEQFF. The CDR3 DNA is TGTGCCAGCCGGCTCCCGGGGGTCTTCAATGAGCAGTTCTTC. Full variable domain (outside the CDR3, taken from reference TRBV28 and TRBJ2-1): DVKVTQSSRYLVKRTGEKVFLECVQDMDHENMFWYRQDPGLGLRLIYFSYDVKMKEKGDIPEGYSVSREKKERFSLILESASTNQTSMYLCASRLPGVFNEQFFGPGTRLTVL.

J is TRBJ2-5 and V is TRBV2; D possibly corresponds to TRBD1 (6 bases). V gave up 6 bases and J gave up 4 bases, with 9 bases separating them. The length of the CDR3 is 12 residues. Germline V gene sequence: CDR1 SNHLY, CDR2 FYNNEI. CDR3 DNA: TGTGCCAGCAGCCAGGGGAGAGAGACCCAGTACTTC. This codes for CASSQGRETQYF.

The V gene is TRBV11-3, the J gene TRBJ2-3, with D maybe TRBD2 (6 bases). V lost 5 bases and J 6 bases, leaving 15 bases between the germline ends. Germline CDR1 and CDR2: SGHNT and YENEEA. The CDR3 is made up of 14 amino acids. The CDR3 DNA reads TGTGCCAGCAGCCCGGGCTACGCGGGGGATACGCAGTATTTT. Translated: CASSPGYAGDTQYF.

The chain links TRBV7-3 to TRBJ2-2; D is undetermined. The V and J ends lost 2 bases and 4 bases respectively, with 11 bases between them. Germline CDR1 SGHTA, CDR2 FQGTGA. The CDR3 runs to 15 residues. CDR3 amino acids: CASSLLGTTTGELFF. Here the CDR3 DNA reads TGTGCCAGCAGCTTACTGGGCACCACCACCGGGGAGCTGTTTTTT.

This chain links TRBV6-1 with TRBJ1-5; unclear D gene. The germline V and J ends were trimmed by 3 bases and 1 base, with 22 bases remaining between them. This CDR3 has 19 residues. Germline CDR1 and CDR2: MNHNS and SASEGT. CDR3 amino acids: CASSDLPLLGRSSNQPQHF. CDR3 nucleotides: TGTGCCAGCAGTGACCTCCCGTTGTTGGGCAGGTCCAGCAATCAGCCCCAGCATTTT.

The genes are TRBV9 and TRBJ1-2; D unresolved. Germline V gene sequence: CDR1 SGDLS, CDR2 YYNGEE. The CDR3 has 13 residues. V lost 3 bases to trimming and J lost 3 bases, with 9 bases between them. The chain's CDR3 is CASSAGLDYGYTF. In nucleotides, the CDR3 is TGTGCCAGCAGCGCCGGACTGGACTATGGCTACACCTTC.

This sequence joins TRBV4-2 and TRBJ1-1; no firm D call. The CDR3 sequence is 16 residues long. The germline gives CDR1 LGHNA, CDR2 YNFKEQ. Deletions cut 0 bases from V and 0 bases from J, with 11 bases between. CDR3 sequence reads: CASSQERQRMNTEAFF. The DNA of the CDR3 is TGTGCCAGCAGCCAAGAAAGGCAGCGGATGAACACTGAAGCTTTCTTT.

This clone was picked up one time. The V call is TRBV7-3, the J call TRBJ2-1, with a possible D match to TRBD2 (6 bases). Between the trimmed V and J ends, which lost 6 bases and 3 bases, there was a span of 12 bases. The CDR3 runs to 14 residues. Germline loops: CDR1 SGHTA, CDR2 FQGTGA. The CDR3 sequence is CASSPGGNYNEQFF. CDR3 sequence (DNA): TGTGCCAGCAGTCCCGGGGGTAACTACAATGAGCAGTTCTTC. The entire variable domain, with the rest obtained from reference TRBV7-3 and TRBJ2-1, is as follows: GAGVSQTPSNKVTEKGKYVELRCDPISGHTALYWYRQSLGQGPEFLIYFQGTGAADDSGLPNDRFFAVRPEGSVSTLKIQRTERGDSAVYLCASSPGGNYNEQFFGPGTRLTVL.